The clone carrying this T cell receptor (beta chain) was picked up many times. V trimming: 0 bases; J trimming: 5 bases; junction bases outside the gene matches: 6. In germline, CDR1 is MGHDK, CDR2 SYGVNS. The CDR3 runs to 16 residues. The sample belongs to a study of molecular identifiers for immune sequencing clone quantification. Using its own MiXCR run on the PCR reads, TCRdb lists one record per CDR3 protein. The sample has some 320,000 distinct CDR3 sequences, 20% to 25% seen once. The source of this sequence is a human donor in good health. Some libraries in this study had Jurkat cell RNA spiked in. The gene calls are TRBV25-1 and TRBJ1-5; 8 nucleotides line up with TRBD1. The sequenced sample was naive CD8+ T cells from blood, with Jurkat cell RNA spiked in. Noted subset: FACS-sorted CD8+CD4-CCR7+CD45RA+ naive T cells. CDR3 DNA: TGTGCCAGCAGTGAATACAGGACAGGGTTTGATCAGCCCCAGCATTTT. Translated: CASSEYRTGFDQPQHF. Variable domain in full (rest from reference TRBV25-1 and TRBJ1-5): EADIYQTPRYLVIGTGKKITLECSQTMGHDKMYWYQQDPGMELHLIHYSYGVNSTEKGDLSSESTVSRIRTEHFPLTLESARPSHTSQYLCASSEYRTGFDQPQHFGDGTRLSIL.